This T cell receptor (beta chain) was obtained from a study of T cells in Graves' hyperthyroidism and ophthalmopathy. General study points: Among clonotypes expanded in thyroid above 0.001, most were also found in blood.

Authors of the study amplified TCR beta CDR3 regions from RNA transcripts. A first-round RT-PCR of the TCR CDR3 used the HTBI primer set. TCRdb itself ran the multiplex PCR reads through MiXCR, one entry per CDR3 protein. The sample includes 450,000 to 600,000 distinct CDR3 sequences, around 15% of them seen just once. This clonotype appeared many times. Its antigen is as yet unknown. The TCR sequence derives from a woman in her thirties or forties with Graves' hyperthyroidism. Sequencing input: blood.

Here the CDR3 reads CASSSRTTPNTGELFF. CDR3 DNA sequence: TGTGCCAGCAGTTCTAGGACTACTCCAAACACCGGGGAGCTGTTTTTT. The chain uses TRBV28 and TRBJ2-2; D possibly corresponds to TRBD2 (6 bases). Germline CDR1 reads MDHEN; CDR2 reads SYDVKM. Trimming stripped 4 bases from V and 2 bases from J, with 14 bases between. CDR3 length: 16 amino acids.